This TCR beta chain emerged from a study of long-term antiretroviral therapy in people with HIV. Study findings and constraints: Repertoire dominance by clones expanded before ART was seen at all time points.

The CDR3 sequence is 11 residues long. The V segment lost 3 bases and the J segment 12 bases; nucleotides outside the gene matches: 1. Germline V gene lookup returns CDR1 SEHNR and CDR2 FQNEAQ (reference sequence). In the case of this clone: Antigen: not known.

At survey level, the immunoSEQ assay was run in its v3.0 version. The method was immunoSEQ multiplex PCR; TCRdb's version includes in-frame clones alone and lacks a portion of them. The repertoire holds about 33,000 clones, around 80% seen once, with about 7% in the top ten. The samples, holding about 0.95-10 million cryopreserved PBMC, were thawed before DNA extraction was carried out. The V and J genes are TRBV7-9 and TRBJ1-2; 10 bases map to TRBD1. The sequencing used unsorted PBMCs, collected 2 years after starting antiretroviral therapy. The clonotype originates from a woman between 50 and 59 years old with HIV. This chain's CDR3 is CASSFGTGDTF. The CDR3 DNA is TGTGCCAGCAGCTTCGGGACAGGGGACACCTTC.